This TCR beta chain was obtained from a study of T-cell memory formation after mild COVID-19. Findings of the study overall: Certain responding clones were present in pre-infection memory, suggesting participation of cross-reactive memory. Day 15 to 85 contracting clones showed balanced CD4/CD8; day 15 to 37 expanders favored CD4+. Those CD4+ clones that contracted were mainly in CM and EM (CD8+ ones in EMRA).

Amplification by 5'RACE using constant-segment primers produced TCR alpha and TCR beta cDNA libraries that carried sample barcodes and UMIs. Each CDR3 protein gets one entry after TCRdb re-called the 5' RACE reads with MiXCR. The sample lists roughly 580,000 distinct CDR3 sequences, about 20% seen once, with 12% in the top ten. This clonotype was found once. What it binds is unknown. V shed 5 bases, J shed 7 bases, and the junction held 16 bases outside the gene matches. This CDR3 contains 16 residues. Germline CDR1 and CDR2: SEHNR and FQNEAQ (reference sequence). The TCR originated in an adult woman who had mild COVID-19 (a few samples of this study predate the infection). Cell type and time point are not known. Source material: PBMCs or a T cell subset sorted from them (not recorded which). V usage is TRBV7-9 and J usage is TRBJ2-5; 7 bases match TRBD2. The DNA for the CDR3 is TGTGCCAGCAGCCGCTCGCTTGGGAGGGCCTACGGGACCCAGTACTTC. As protein: CASSRSLGRAYGTQYF.